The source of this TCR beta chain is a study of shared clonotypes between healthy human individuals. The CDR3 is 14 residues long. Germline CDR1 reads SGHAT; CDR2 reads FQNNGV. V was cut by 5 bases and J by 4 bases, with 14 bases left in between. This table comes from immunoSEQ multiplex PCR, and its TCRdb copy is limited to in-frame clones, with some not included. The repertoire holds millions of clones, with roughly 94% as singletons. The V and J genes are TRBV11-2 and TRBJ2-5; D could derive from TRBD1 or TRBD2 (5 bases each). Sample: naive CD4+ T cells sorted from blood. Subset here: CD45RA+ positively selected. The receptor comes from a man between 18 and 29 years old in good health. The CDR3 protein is CASSTTSGRETQYF. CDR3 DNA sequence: TGTGCCAGCAGCACAACGTCGGGACGAGAGACCCAGTACTTC.